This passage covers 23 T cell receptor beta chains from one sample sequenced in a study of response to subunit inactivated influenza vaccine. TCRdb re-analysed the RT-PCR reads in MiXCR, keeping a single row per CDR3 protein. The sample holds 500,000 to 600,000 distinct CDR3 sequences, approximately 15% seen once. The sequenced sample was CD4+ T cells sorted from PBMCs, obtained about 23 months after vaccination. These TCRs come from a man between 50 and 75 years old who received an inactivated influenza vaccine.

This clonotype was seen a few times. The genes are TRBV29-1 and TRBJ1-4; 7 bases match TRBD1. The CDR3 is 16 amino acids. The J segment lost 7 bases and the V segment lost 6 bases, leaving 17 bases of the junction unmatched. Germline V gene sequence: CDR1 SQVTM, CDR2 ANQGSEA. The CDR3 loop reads CSVDDRPQGCSEKLFF. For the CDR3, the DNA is TGCAGCGTAGATGACCGACCACAGGGGTGTAGTGAAAAACTGTTTTTT.

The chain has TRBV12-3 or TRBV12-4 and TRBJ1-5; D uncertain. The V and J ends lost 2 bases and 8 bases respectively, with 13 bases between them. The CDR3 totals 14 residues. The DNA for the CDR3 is TGTGCCAGCAGTTTATCCCTCGGACTGGAGCCCCAGCATTTT. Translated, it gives CASSLSLGLEPQHF.

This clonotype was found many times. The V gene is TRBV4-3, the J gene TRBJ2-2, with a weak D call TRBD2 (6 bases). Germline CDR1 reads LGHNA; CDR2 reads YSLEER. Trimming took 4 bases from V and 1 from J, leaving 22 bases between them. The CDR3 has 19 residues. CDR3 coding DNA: TGCGCCAGCAGCCCCGGAGGGTTGGTCCTCAGGAGGAACACCGGGGAGCTGTTTTTT. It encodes CASSPGGLVLRRNTGELFF.

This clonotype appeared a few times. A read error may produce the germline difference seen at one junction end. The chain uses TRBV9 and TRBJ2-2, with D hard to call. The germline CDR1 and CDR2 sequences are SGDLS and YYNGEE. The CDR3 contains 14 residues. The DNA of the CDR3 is TGTGCCAGCAGCGTAGATCTGAACTCCGGGGAGCTGTTTTTT. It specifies CASSVDLNSGELFF.

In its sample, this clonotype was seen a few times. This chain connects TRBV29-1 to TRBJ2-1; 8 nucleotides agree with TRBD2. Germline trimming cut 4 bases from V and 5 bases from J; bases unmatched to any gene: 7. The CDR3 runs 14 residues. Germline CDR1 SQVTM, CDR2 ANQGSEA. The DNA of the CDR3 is TGCAGCGTTGCTGGCGGGAGGACCAACAATGAGCAGTTCTTC. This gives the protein CSVAGGRTNNEQFF.

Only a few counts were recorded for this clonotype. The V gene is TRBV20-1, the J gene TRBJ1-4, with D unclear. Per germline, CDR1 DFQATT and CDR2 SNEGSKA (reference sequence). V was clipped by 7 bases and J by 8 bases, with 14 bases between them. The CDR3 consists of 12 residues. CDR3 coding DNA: TGCAGTGGGAACTACGTCGGGGAAAAACTGTTTTTT. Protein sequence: CSGNYVGEKLFF.

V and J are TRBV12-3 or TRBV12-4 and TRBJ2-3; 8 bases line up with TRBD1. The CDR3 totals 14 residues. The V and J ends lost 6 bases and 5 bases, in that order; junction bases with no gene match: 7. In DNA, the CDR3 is TGTGCCAGCAGGCGGACAGGGTCGGGAGATACGCAGTATTTT. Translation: CASRRTGSGDTQYF.

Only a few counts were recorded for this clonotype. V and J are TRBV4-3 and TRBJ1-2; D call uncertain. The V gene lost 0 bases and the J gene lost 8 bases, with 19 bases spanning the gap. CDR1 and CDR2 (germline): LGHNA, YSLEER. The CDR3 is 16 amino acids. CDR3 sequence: CASSQDLWARKNGYTF. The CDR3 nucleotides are TGCGCCAGCAGCCAAGATCTTTGGGCGAGGAAGAACGGCTACACCTTC.

The CDR3 nucleotides are TGTGCCTGGAGTTCAGCCGCCTACGAGCAGTACTTC. This translates into CAWSSAAYEQYF. The V call is TRBV30, the J call TRBJ2-7, with D uncertain. Per the germline V gene, CDR1 is GTSNPN and CDR2 is SVGIG (reference sequence). V was clipped by 2 bases and J by 2 bases, with 7 bases between them. The CDR3 totals 12 residues.

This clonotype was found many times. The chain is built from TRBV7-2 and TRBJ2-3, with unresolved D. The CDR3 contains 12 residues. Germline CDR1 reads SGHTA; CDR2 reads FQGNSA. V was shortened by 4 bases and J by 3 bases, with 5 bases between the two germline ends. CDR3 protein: CASSSATDTQYF. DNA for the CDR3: TGTGCCAGCAGCTCTGCTACAGATACGCAGTATTTT.

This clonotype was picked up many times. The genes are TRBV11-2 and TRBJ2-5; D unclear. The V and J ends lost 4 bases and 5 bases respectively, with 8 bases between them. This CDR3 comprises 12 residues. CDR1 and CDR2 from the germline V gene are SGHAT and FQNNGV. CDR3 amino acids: CASSSGRETQYF. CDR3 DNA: TGTGCCAGCAGCTCGGGCAGGGAGACCCAGTACTTC.

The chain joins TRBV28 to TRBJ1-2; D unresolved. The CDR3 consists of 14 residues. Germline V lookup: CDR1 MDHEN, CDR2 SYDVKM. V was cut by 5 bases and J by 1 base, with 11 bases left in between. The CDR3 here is CASSTTNFNYGYTF. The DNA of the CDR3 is TGTGCCAGCAGTACGACAAATTTTAACTATGGCTACACCTTC.

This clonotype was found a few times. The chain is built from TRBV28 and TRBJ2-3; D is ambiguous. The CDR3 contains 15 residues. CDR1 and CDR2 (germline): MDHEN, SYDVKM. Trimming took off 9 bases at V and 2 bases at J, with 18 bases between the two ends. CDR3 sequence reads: CASNKGPPDTDTQYF. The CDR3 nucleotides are TGTGCCAGTAATAAGGGCCCACCCGACACAGATACGCAGTATTTT.

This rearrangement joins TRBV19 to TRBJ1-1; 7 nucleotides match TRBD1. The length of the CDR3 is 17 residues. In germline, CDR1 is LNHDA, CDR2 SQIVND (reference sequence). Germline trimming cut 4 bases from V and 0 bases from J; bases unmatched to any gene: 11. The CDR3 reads CASSKSGTVIMNTEAFF. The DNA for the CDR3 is TGTGCCAGTAGTAAATCCGGGACAGTTATAATGAACACTGAAGCTTTCTTT.

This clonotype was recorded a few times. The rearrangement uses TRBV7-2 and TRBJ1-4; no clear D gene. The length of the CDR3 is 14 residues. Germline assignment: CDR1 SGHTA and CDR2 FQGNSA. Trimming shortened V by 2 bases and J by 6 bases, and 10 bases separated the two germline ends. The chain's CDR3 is CASSLSTLDEKLFF. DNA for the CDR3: TGTGCCAGCAGCTTATCAACTCTGGATGAAAAACTGTTTTTT.

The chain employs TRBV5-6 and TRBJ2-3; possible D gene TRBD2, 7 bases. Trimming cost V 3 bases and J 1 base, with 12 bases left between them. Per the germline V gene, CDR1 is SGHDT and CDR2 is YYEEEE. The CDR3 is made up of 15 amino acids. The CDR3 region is CASSWGGGRTDTQYF. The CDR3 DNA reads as TGTGCCAGCAGCTGGGGGGGCGGCCGCACAGATACGCAGTATTTT.

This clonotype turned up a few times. CDR3 in amino acids: CSASGQLNTEAFF. CDR3 bases: TGCAGTGCTAGTGGGCAGTTGAACACTGAAGCTTTCTTT. The chain couples TRBV20-1 to TRBJ1-1; D not resolved. Looked up from germline, CDR1 is DFQATT and CDR2 is SNEGSKA (reference sequence). The CDR3 runs 13 residues. Trimming pared 3 bases from V and 0 bases from J, leaving 8 bases between.

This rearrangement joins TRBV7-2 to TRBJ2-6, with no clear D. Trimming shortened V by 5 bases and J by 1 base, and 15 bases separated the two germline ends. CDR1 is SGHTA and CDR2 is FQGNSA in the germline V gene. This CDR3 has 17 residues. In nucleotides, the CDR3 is TGTGCCAGCAGCCCAAAGGTCGGCCATTCTGGGGCCAACGTCCTGACTTTC. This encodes CASSPKVGHSGANVLTF.

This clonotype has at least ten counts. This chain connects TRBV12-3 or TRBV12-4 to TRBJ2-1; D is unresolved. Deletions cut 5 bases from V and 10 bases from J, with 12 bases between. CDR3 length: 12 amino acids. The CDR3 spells CASSVVIGEQFF. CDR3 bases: TGTGCCAGCAGTGTAGTAATCGGGGAGCAGTTCTTC.

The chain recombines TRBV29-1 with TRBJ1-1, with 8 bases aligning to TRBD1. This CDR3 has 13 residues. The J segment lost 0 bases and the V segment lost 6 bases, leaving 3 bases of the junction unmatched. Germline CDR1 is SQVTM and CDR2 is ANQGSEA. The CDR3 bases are TGCAGCGTCGAACAGGGGGTGAACACTGAAGCTTTCTTT. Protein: CSVEQGVNTEAFF.

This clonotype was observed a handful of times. CDR3: CASSLQDSQPQHF. In DNA form, the CDR3 reads TGTGCCAGCAGTCTACAGGATTCCCAGCCCCAGCATTTT. The chain recombines TRBV12-3 or TRBV12-4 with TRBJ1-5, with a possible D match to TRBD1 (5 bases). The length of the CDR3 is 13 residues. Trimming took off 5 bases at V and 7 bases at J, with 12 bases between the two ends.

CDR3 sequence (DNA): TGTGCCACCAGTGATGCACAGGCTTTAGACGAGCAGTACTTC. This sequence encodes CATSDAQALDEQYF. This chain joins TRBV24-1 and TRBJ2-7, with D perhaps matching TRBD1 (5 bases). The CDR3 consists of 14 residues. CDR1 and CDR2 (germline): KGHDR, SFDVKD. Trimming removed 3 bases from V and 5 bases from J, with 13 bases in between.

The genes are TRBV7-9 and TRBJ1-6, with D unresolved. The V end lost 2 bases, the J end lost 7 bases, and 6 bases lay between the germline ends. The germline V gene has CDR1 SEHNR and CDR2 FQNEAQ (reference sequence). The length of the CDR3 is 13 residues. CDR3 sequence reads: CASSLYENSPLHF. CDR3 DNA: TGTGCCAGCAGCTTATATGAGAATTCACCCCTCCACTTT.